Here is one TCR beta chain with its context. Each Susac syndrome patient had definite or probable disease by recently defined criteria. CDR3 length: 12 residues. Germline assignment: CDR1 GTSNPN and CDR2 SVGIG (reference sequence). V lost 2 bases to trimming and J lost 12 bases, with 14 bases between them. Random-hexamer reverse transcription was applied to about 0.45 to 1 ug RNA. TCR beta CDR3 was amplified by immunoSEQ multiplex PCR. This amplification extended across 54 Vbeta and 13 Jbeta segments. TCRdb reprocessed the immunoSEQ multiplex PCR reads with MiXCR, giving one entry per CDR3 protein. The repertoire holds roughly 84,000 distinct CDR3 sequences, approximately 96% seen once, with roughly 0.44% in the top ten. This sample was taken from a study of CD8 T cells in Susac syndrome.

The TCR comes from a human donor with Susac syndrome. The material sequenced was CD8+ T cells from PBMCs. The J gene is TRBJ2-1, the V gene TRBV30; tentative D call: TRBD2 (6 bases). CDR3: CAWSPLAGMQFF. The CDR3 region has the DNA TGTGCCTGGAGTCCTTTGGCGGGAATGCAGTTCTTC.